The rows below give T cell receptor beta chains drawn from one sample of a study of T cells after yellow fever vaccination. TCRdb ran MiXCR on the 5' RACE reads and lists one entry per CDR3 protein. The data contain tens of thousands of distinct CDR3 sequences, 7.5% to 9% of them singletons. Sample: CD8+ T cells sorted from PBMCs, taken on the day of the yellow fever booster vaccination. Source of these receptors: a man aged 30-40 years who received the YFV17D yellow fever vaccine. Both conserved end residues are trimmed from each CDR3.

v_gene	j_gene	CDR3aa
TRBV7-9	TRBJ2-7	ASSLLDGGYEQY
TRBV6-4	TRBJ2-1	ASSPDRGYEQF
TRBV29-1	TRBJ2-7	SVVPWTEGAYEQY
TRBV4-3	TRBJ2-7	ASSQDWLPMFGRESYEQY
TRBV20-1	TRBJ2-7	SASRWRSYEQY
TRBV19	TRBJ2-5	ASSIGGTQY
TRBV6-6	TRBJ2-1	ASTLSRGGEQF
TRBV13	TRBJ2-1	ASSFIAGGEGEQF
TRBV27	TRBJ1-4	ASSLLAGGTNEKLF
TRBV7-6	TRBJ2-5	ASSRTPGQLKETQY
TRBV12-3/TRBV12-4	TRBJ2-7	ASATIGGWSYEQY
TRBV12-3/TRBV12-4	TRBJ2-1	ASSSPSVNEQF
TRBV5-1	TRBJ2-5	ASSSPPTGSETQY
TRBV7-2	TRBJ2-7	ASSLRYYEQY
TRBV12-3/TRBV12-4	TRBJ2-3	ASRPGITDTQY
TRBV2	TRBJ2-1	ASSARLAGLKYNEQF
TRBV7-9	TRBJ2-1	ASSLASGSGNEQF
TRBV29-1	TRBJ2-2	SVELTYPGELF
TRBV3-1	TRBJ2-5	ASSQEFYHEETQY
TRBV12-3/TRBV12-4	TRBJ2-1	ASSSGTSPDEQF
TRBV27	TRBJ2-5	ASSEFSTGYKETQY
TRBV20-1	TRBJ2-4	SAREGFRYIQY
TRBV6-2/TRBV6-3	TRBJ2-5	ASSTGERETQY